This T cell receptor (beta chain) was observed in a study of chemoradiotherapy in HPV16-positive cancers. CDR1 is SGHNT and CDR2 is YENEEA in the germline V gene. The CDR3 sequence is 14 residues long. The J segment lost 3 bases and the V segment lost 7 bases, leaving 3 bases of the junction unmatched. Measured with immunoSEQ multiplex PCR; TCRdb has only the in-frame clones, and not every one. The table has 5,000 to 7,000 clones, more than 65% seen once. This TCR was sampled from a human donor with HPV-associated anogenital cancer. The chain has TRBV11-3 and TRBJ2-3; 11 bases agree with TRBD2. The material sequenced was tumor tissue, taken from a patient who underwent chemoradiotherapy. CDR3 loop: CASIPSGRTDTQYF. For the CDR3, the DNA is TGTGCCAGCATCCCTAGCGGGAGGACAGATACGCAGTATTTT.